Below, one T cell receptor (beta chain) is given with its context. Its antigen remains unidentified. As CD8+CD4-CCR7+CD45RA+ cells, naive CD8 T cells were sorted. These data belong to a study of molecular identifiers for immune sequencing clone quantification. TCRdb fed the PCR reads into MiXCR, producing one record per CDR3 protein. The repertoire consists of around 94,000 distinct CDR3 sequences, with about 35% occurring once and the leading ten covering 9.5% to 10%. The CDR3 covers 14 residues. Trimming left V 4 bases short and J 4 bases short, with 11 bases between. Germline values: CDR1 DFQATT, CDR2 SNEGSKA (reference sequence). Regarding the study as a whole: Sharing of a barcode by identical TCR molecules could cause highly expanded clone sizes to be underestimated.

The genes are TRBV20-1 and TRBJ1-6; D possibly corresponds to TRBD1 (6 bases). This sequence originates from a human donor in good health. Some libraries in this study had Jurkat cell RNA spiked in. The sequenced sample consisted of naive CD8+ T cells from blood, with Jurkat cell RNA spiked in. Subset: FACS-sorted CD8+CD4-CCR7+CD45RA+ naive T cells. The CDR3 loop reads CSAIIQGYNSPLHF. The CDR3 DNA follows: TGCAGTGCTATTATTCAGGGGTATAATTCACCCCTCCACTTT.